One T cell receptor beta chain is described in this entry. The antigen this receptor binds is unknown. Base qualities were left out, and no much larger clone turns up one base away. The sample originates from a study of T-cell memory formation after mild COVID-19 (TCRdb year 2021). With regard to the full study: Most TCR sequence clusters were specific to one of the two donors. In a couple of donors, T-cell clones that expanded and contracted after mild COVID-19 were tracked by sequencing TCRalpha and TCRbeta repertoires over time. The cohort was made up of two young adult volunteers, one female and one male, who were previously healthy.

Ficoll-Paque density gradient centrifugation was the method used to isolate PBMCs. General conclusions and limits of the study: Only two mild cases were covered in the study, and larger cohorts including severe cases with pre-infection samples were considered necessary. Some responding clones were detected in pre-infection memory, suggesting pre-existing cross-reactive memory T cells joined the SARS-CoV-2 response. From day 15 to 85, contracting clones showed balanced CD4/CD8 phenotypes, whereas a second wave of clones that expanded from day 15 to 37 leaned towards CD4+. Contracting CD4+ clones appeared mostly in the CM and EM memory subsets, whereas CD8+ clones were enriched in EMRA. SARS-CoV-2 specificity was not confirmed for the second-wave clones peaking on day 37.

From the cysteine through the phenylalanine, the CDR3 covers 13 amino acids. Only the CDR3 DNA stays, 39 bases, in frame from base 1. V loses 5 bases of germline sequence and J loses 1 base, and the interval between the two ends is 8 bases. The sequencer was an Illumina NovaSeq 6000. TCRalpha and TCRbeta cDNA libraries were built by 5'RACE with constant-segment primers, adding sample barcodes and unique molecular identifiers. Trizol reagent was used to extract RNA from every sample. Libraries were amplified in two PCR steps, with a second sample barcode and Illumina TruSeq adapters added in the second step. Libraries were sequenced on an Illumina NovaSeq with 2 x 150 bp paired-end reads. Per the source publication's procedure: The reads were demultiplexed and collapsed into UMI-guided consensus sequences using migec v1.2.7. With mixcr v2.1.11, UMI consensuses were aligned to TRA and TRB V and J templates and assembled into clonotypes. Expanded or contracted clonotypes were those called significant by both edgeR and NoisET, with noise models trained on biological replicates. For edgeR calls, the thresholds were a false discovery rate-adjusted p below 0.01 and a log2 fold-change of 1. As an exploratory analysis of dynamics, PCA with hierarchical clustering was applied to max-normalized trajectories of the 1000 most abundant clonotypes. The CD4 or CD8 phenotype of responding clones was assigned using the separately sequenced CD4+ and CD8+ repertoires. The public reads were reanalyzed by TCRdb: fastp trimming at Q25, MiXCR alignment, in-frame beta chains only. Merged by CDR3 protein, the rows form single entries marked with the most common genes and DNA. The V and J calls shown here were made by TCRdb, not taken from the authors' results. The sample data list 400,000 or so distinct CDR3 sequences, and about 20% of these were observed just once. Roughly 8% of the sample is in the top ten clones.

This receptor was identified in an adult woman who had mild COVID-19 (a few samples of this study predate the infection). The sample titles of this study are shuffled in the database, so cell type and time point are left out; the donor was told from shared clones. What was sequenced was PBMCs or a T cell subset sorted from them (not recorded which). The V and J segments used are TRBV12-3 or TRBV12-4 and TRBJ1-1; the D gene identity is not certain. The bases read TGTGCCAGCAGTCCCACATCGAACACTGAAGCTTTCTTT. It is translated as CASSPTSNTEAFF.